Below are 21 T cell receptor beta chains sequenced from a single sample in a study of T cell responses to AZD1222 COVID-19 vaccine. TCRdb's copy holds only in-frame clones and misses some; the assay was immunoSEQ multiplex PCR. The profile shows 100,000 to 150,000 clones, around 94% of them singletons. Material: peripheral blood, obtained on day 0 of AZD1222 vaccination. The receptors stem from an adult in good health.

The V and J genes are TRBV7-3 and TRBJ2-1, with D perhaps matching TRBD2 (6 bases). This CDR3 region has 16 residues. Germline V gene lookup returns CDR1 SGHTA and CDR2 FQGTGA. Trimming took off 1 base at V and 4 bases at J, with 14 bases between the two ends. CDR3 in DNA: TGTGCCAGCAGCTTAAATTCGGGAGATCAATACAATGAGCAGTTCTTC. Amino acids: CASSLNSGDQYNEQFF.

The CDR3 reads CASSLGGEGQPQHF. The DNA for the CDR3 is TGTGCCAGCAGTTTGGGGGGTGAAGGGCAGCCCCAGCATTTT. The rearrangement links TRBV27 to TRBJ1-5, with D possibly matching TRBD1 (5 bases). CDR1 and CDR2 from the germline V gene are MNHEY and SMNVEV (reference sequence). The CDR3 has 14 amino acids. V was shortened by 3 bases and J by 7 bases, with 13 bases between the two germline ends.

The chain has TRBV28 and TRBJ2-3, with TRBD2 matching over 12 bases. The CDR3 sequence is 15 residues long. Looked up from germline, CDR1 is MDHEN and CDR2 is SYDVKM. V dropped 2 bases and J dropped 5; count of bases not matched to a gene: 2. DNA of the CDR3: TGTGCCAGCAGTTTACTAGCGGGAGGGCAAGATACGCAGTATTTT. It codes for CASSLLAGGQDTQYF.

The chain joins TRBV28 to TRBJ1-5, with TRBD1 as a possible D gene (6 bases). CDR3 length: 15 amino acids. Trimming left V 4 bases short and J 7 bases short, with 17 bases between. CDR1 is MDHEN and CDR2 is SYDVKM in the germline V gene. This chain's CDR3 is CASSSTQQGKQPQHF. In nucleotides, the CDR3 is TGTGCCAGCAGTTCTACACAACAGGGAAAGCAGCCCCAGCATTTT.

The gene calls are TRBV5-1 and TRBJ2-5; D call uncertain. The V gene's germline CDR1 is SGHRS and CDR2 YFSETQ. V was trimmed by 4 bases and J by 5 bases, leaving 12 bases between them. CDR3 length: 13 amino acids. CDR3 amino acids: CASSPGPQETQYF. CDR3 nucleotides: TGCGCCAGCAGCCCGGGTCCCCAGGAGACCCAGTACTTC.

The chain is built from TRBV15 and TRBJ1-3; D is ambiguous. The V end was cut by 0 bases, the J end by 5 bases, with 14 bases between. CDR1 and CDR2 from the germline V gene are LNHNV and YYDKDF (reference sequence). This CDR3 contains 16 residues. The CDR3 region has the DNA TGTGCCACCAGCAGAGAATTGACTCAAACACGAAACACCATATATTTT. Its translation: CATSRELTQTRNTIYF.

The V and J genes are TRBV30 and TRBJ1-1; D unclear. Germline V gives CDR1 GTSNPN, CDR2 SVGIG (reference sequence). This CDR3 contains 14 residues. V was clipped by 2 bases and J by 1 base, with 11 bases between them. This CDR3 is CAWSPHHKNTEAFF. DNA for the CDR3: TGTGCCTGGAGTCCCCACCACAAGAACACTGAAGCTTTCTTT.

V gene TRBV15 combines with J gene TRBJ1-5; no reliable D call. CDR1 and CDR2 (germline): LNHNV, YYDKDF (reference sequence). The length of the CDR3 is 17 residues. Trimming stripped 3 bases from V and 1 base from J, with 16 bases between. The CDR3 reads CATSSLAVRGSNQPQHF. CDR3 in DNA: TGTGCCACCAGCAGCCTGGCCGTCCGGGGAAGCAATCAGCCCCAGCATTTT.

The chain links TRBV29-1 to TRBJ1-1; tentative D call: TRBD1 (5 bases). CDR1 is SQVTM and CDR2 is ANQGSEA in the germline V gene. V lost 4 bases and J lost 3, with 9 bases in between. The CDR3 contains 12 residues. This CDR3 reads CSVAAGYTEAFF. CDR3 nucleotides: TGCAGCGTTGCGGCAGGGTACACTGAAGCTTTCTTT.

The V gene is TRBV2, the J gene TRBJ2-1; maybe TRBD1 (6 bases). The CDR3 totals 12 residues. The germline CDR1 and CDR2 sequences are SNHLY and FYNNEI. Trimming left V 1 base short and J 16 bases short, with 14 bases between. The DNA for the CDR3 is TGTGCCAGCAGTGAAGGCAGGGGCCAGGGATTCTTC. This sequence encodes CASSEGRGQGFF.

This clone appeared once. The chain has TRBV6-6 and TRBJ2-5, with D possibly matching TRBD2 (6 bases). The V end lost 5 bases, the J end lost 1 base, and 14 bases lay between the germline ends. In germline, CDR1 is MNHNY, CDR2 SVGAGI (reference sequence). This CDR3 is built from 15 residues. The CDR3 here is CASSPPGLLQETQYF. The CDR3 DNA reads as TGTGCCAGCAGTCCCCCGGGACTGCTCCAAGAGACCCAGTACTTC.

The chain has TRBV7-8 and TRBJ2-1, with TRBD2 identical over 14 bases. Trimming removed 4 bases from V and 9 bases from J; junction bases left unmatched: 8. Germline V gives CDR1 SGHVS, CDR2 FQNEAQ. The CDR3 has 16 amino acids. The CDR3 sequence is CASSSRTSGRLGEQFF. Here the CDR3 DNA reads TGTGCCAGCAGCTCGCGGACTAGCGGGAGGCTAGGTGAGCAGTTCTTC.

The chain links TRBV5-1 to TRBJ1-1, with D possibly being TRBD1 (5 bases). The CDR3 sequence is 13 residues long. Germline CDR1 is SGHRS and CDR2 is YFSETQ. V was pared by 2 bases and J by 2 bases, with 7 bases between. CDR3 sequence: CASSFGTNTEAFF. The CDR3 DNA follows: TGCGCCAGCAGCTTCGGGACCAACACTGAAGCTTTCTTT.

The chain joins TRBV19 to TRBJ1-2; D remains unclear. Germline V CDR1 and CDR2: LNHDA, SQIVND (reference sequence). The CDR3 has 14 amino acids. V lost 5 bases, J lost 4 bases, and 14 bases lay in between. The CDR3 here is CASSPARVSYGYTF. CDR3 DNA: TGTGCCAGTAGTCCTGCTAGGGTATCCTATGGCTACACCTTC.

The chain carries TRBV10-3 and TRBJ2-7, with D unresolved. The germline V gene encodes CDR1 ENHRY and CDR2 SYGVKD. Trimming cost V 2 bases and J 4 bases, with 9 bases left between them. This CDR3 is 13 amino acids long. As DNA, the CDR3 is TGTGCCATCAGTGAGGAGCTCAGTTACGAGCAGTACTTC. Its protein is CAISEELSYEQYF.

This chain connects TRBV10-2 to TRBJ2-1; D is undetermined. Trimming took 3 bases from V and 6 from J, leaving 0 bases between them. CDR3 length equals 10 residues. Germline assignment: CDR1 WSHSY and CDR2 SAAADI. CDR3 nucleotides: TGCGCCAGCAGTGACAATGAGCAGTTCTTC. Translation: CASSDNEQFF.

The chain recombines TRBV12-3 or TRBV12-4 with TRBJ1-1; D unresolved. The CDR3 is made up of 13 amino acids. V dropped 2 bases and J dropped 1 base, with 5 bases sitting between them. The CDR3 spells CASSLKANTEAFF. The CDR3 nucleotides are TGTGCCAGCAGTTTAAAGGCGAACACTGAAGCTTTCTTT.

This chain uses TRBV5-1 with TRBJ1-3; 8 bases align to TRBD1. Germline V gene data show CDR1 as SGHRS and CDR2 as YFSETQ. V dropped 1 base and J dropped 2; count of bases not matched to a gene: 11. There are 18 residues in the CDR3. DNA for the CDR3: TGCGCCAGCAGCTTGAGTGGACAGGGACGCGGTCCTGGAAACACCATATATTTT. Translation: CASSLSGQGRGPGNTIYF.

The chain uses TRBV18 and TRBJ2-3; tentative D call: TRBD1 (6 bases). Germline CDR1 is KGHSH and CDR2 is LQKENI. Deletions cut 1 base from V and 0 bases from J, with 8 bases between. The CDR3 is 15 amino acids. CDR3 region: CASSPLDSSTDTQYF. CDR3 bases: TGTGCCAGCTCACCACTGGACAGTAGCACAGATACGCAGTATTTT.

V gene TRBV19 combines with J gene TRBJ1-1, with D unclear. The V end was cut by 11 bases, the J end by 5 bases, with 18 bases between. CDR1 is LNHDA, CDR2 SQIVND, per germline (reference sequence). The CDR3 extends over 13 amino acids. Here the CDR3 DNA reads TGTGCCTCAGCGTGGAACAGAGGGACTGAAGCTTTCTTT. It codes for CASAWNRGTEAFF.

This clone was seen only once. The rearrangement uses TRBV9 and TRBJ2-1, with no clear D. This CDR3 has 15 residues. V was pared by 2 bases and J by 5 bases, with 14 bases between. The germline CDR1 and CDR2 sequences are SGDLS and YYNGEE. The CDR3: CASSVNSKPNNEQFF. The CDR3 DNA reads as TGTGCCAGCAGCGTCAACAGTAAACCAAACAATGAGCAGTTCTTC. Full variable domain (missing parts from reference TRBV9 and TRBJ2-1): DSGVTQTPKHLITATGQRVTLRCSPRSGDLSVYWYQQSLDQGLQFLIQYYNGEERAKGNILERFSAQQFPDLHSELNLSSLELGDSALYFCASSVNSKPNNEQFFGPGTRLTVL.